This TCR beta chain is drawn from a study of T cell repertoires in cytomegalovirus infection. TCRdb recomputed calls from the reads with MiXCR, one row per CDR3 protein. Found here are 20,000 to 30,000 distinct CDR3 sequences, approximately 24% of them singletons; the top ten hold around 90%. Findings and limits, study-wide: CMV-specific TCR beta clonotypes restricted by HLA-C were the ones dominating the ex vivo response.

This clonotype was picked up many times. Its target is unknown. V lost 0 bases and J 9 bases, leaving 18 bases between the germline ends. There are 17 residues in the CDR3. The germline V gene encodes CDR1 SGHVS and CDR2 FQNEAQ. The input for sequencing was CD8+ T cells from cultured PBMCs, taken from culture after CMV antigen stimulation. The receptor comes from a human donor in good health (CMV status not recorded). Some clones in this sample may be carry-over from other donors' samples. This chain joins TRBV7-8 and TRBJ1-6; D not certain. This CDR3 reads CASSLALPGFGASPLHF. The CDR3 nucleotides read TGTGCCAGCAGCTTAGCCCTACCGGGTTTCGGTGCTTCACCCCTCCACTTT.